This is a list of T cell receptor beta chains from one sample in a study of blood T cell repertoires in COVID-19. Generated by immunoSEQ multiplex PCR, the TCRdb table keeps only in-frame clones and is missing some. Of about 120,000 clones listed, roughly 91% were seen once; the top ten hold 3% to 3.5%. The sample consisted of peripheral blood. The receptors stem from a woman aged 45-59 years with acute or convalescent COVID-19. CDR3s include the opening cysteine and the closing phenylalanine or tryptophan. D genes are given only for firm matches. Where a row states a size, it is once, few, many or the class of an expanded clone; other rows omit it.

J gene | CDR3 length | clone size | D gene | V gene | CDR3 protein | CDR3 DNA
TRBJ1-5 | 15 | - | - | TRBV30 | CAWSVTGLSGQPQHF | TGTGCCTGGAGTGTAACAGGGTTGTCGGGTCAGCCCCAGCATTTT
TRBJ2-1 | 13 | - | TRBD2 | TRBV29-1 | CSATSGIGNEQFF | TGCAGCGCTACTAGCGGGATAGGGAATGAGCAGTTCTTC
TRBJ2-5 | 14 | - | - | TRBV28 | CASSLAGVQETQYF | TGTGCCAGCAGTTTGGCAGGGGTCCAAGAGACCCAGTACTTC
TRBJ2-5 | 14 | - | - | TRBV5-1 | CASSLRSGRETQYF | TGCGCCAGCAGCTTGCGCTCAGGGCGGGAGACCCAGTACTTC
TRBJ2-5 | 14 | - | - | TRBV2 | CASSDPGLQETQYF | TGTGCCAGCAGCGATCCGGGACTCCAAGAGACCCAGTACTTC
TRBJ1-5 | 16 | - | - | TRBV6-6 | CASTLTPGRGNQPQHF | TGTGCCAGCACCCTCACCCCAGGGAGGGGCAATCAGCCCCAGCATTTT
TRBJ1-6 | 15 | - | TRBD1 | TRBV4-1 | CASSQDQGANSPLHF | TGCGCCAGCAGCCAAGATCAGGGGGCGAATTCACCCCTCCACTTT
TRBJ1-2 | 14 | - | TRBD1 | TRBV7-2 | CASSLGQGPYGYTF | TGTGCCAGCAGCTTAGGACAGGGACCCTATGGCTACACCTTC
TRBJ1-1 | 12 | few | - | TRBV27 | CASRRGNTEAFF | TGTGCCAGCAGGCGGGGGAACACTGAAGCTTTCTTT
TRBJ1-2 | 14 | - | TRBD1 | TRBV6-6 | CASSFGQDVYGYTF | TGTGCCAGCAGTTTCGGACAGGATGTCTATGGCTACACCTTC
TRBJ1-1 | 12 | - | TRBD1 | TRBV29-1 | CSTRTGNTEAFF | TGCAGCACTCGGACAGGGAACACTGAAGCTTTCTTT